Following are 3 T cell receptor beta chains from one sample sequenced in a study of Graves' ophthalmopathy and Graves' hyperthyroidism. Amplification from RNA transcripts yielded the TCR beta CDR3 regions. An initial RT-PCR round employing HTBI primers preceded a second-round multiplex PCR. TCRdb reprocessed the multiplex PCR reads with MiXCR, giving one entry per CDR3 protein. The table has around 400,000 distinct CDR3 sequences, about 21% seen once. The sequenced sample consisted of peripheral blood. These receptors all stem from a woman younger than 30 with stable Graves' hyperthyroidism.

The chain has TRBV11-1 and TRBJ2-7, with a tentative D call TRBD1 (7 bases). Germline CDR1 is SGHAT and CDR2 is FQDESV (reference sequence). V gave up 3 bases and J gave up 7 bases, with 25 bases separating them. The CDR3 runs to 17 residues. The CDR3 DNA follows: TGTGCCAGCAGCTTTAGCGGACAGGTGGAACACATTGGAGAGCAGTACTTC. It translates to CASSFSGQVEHIGEQYF.

Only one count was recorded for this clonotype. Lacking the conserved final phenylalanine or tryptophan, this CDR3 likely reflects a read error. Because the CDR3's place on the DNA is in doubt, the DNA is left out and the CDR3 is given as listed by TCRdb. V is TRBV30 and J is TRBJ1-1; the table's D call, TRBD1, has no DNA check behind it. From germline, CDR1 is GTSNPN and CDR2 SVGIG (reference sequence). The CDR3 numbers 15 amino acids, ends counted. CDR3 protein: CAWDRGQVLNTEAWV.

This clonotype was detected ten times or more. This chain joins TRBV6-1 and TRBJ1-2, with D perhaps matching TRBD1 (5 bases). CDR3 length: 15 amino acids. Germline loops: CDR1 MNHNS, CDR2 SASEGT. The V end lost 4 bases, the J end lost 5 bases, and 17 bases lay between the germline ends. This chain's CDR3 is CASSVANSGAYGYTF. Written as DNA, the CDR3 is TGTGCCAGCAGTGTTGCAAACTCCGGGGCGTATGGCTACACCTTC.